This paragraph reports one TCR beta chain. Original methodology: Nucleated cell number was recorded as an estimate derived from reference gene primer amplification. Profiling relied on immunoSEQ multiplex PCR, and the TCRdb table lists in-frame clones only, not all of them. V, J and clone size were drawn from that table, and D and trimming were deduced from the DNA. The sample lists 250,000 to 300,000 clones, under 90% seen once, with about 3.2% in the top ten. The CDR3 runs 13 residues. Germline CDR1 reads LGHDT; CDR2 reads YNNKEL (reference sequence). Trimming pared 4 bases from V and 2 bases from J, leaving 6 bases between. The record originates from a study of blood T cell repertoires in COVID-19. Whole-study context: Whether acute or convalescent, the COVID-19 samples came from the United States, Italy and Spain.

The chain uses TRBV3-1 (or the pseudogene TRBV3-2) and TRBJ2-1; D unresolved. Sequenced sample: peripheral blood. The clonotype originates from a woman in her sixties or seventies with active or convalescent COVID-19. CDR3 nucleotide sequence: TGTGCCAGCAGCCCCCCCGCCTACAATGAGCAGTTCTTC. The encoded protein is CASSPPAYNEQFF.